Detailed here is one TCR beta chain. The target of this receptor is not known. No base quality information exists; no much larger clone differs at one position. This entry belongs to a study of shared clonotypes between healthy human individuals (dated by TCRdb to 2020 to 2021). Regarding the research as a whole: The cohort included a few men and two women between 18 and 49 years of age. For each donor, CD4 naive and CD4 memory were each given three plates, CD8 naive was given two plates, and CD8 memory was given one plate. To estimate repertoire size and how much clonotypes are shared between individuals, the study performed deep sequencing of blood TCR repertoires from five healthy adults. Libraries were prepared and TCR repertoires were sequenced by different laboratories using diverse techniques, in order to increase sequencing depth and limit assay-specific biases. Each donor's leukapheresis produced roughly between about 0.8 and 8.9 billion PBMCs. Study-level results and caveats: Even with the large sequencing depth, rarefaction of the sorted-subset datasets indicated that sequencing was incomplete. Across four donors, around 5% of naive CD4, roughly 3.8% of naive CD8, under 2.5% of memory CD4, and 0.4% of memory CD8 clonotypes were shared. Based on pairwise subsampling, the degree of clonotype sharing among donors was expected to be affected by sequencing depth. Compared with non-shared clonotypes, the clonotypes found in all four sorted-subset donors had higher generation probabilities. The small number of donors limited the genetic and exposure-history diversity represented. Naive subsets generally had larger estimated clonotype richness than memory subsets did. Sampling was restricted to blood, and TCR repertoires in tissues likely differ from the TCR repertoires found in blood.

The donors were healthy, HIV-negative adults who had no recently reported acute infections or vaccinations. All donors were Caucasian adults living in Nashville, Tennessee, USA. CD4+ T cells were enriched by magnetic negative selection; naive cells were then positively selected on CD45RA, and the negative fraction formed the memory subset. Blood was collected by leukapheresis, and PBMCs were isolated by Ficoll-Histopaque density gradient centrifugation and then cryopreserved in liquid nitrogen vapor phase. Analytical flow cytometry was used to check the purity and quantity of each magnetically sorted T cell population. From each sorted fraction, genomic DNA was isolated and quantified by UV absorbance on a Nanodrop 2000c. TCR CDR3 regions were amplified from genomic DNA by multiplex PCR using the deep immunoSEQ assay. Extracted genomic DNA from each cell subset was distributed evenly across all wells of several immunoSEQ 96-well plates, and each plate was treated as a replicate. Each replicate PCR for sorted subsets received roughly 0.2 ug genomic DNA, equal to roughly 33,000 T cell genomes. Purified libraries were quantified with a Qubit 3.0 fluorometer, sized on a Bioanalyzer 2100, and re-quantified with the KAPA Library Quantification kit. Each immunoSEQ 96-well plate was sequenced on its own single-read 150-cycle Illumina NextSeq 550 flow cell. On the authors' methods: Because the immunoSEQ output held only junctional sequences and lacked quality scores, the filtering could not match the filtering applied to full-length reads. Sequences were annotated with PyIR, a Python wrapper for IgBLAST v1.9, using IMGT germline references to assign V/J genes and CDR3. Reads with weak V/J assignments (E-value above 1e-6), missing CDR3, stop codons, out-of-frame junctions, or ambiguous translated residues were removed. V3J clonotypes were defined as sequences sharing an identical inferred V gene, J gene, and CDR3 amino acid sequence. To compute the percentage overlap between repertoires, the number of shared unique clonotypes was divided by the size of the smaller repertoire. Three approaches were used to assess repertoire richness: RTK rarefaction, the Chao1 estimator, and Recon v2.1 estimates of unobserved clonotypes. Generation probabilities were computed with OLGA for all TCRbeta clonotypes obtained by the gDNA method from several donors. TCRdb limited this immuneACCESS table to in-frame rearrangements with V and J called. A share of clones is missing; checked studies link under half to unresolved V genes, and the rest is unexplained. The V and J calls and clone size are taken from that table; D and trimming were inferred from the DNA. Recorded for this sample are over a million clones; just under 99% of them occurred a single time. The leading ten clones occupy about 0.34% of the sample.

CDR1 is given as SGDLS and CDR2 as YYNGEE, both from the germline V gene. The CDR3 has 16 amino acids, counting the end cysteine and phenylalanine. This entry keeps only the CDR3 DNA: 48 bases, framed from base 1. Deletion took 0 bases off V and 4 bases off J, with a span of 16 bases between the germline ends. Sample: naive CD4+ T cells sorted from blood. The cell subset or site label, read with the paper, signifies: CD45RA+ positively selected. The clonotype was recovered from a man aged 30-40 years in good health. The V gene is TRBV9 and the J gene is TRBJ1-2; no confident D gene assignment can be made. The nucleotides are TGTGCCAGCAGCGTAGAAGGGCGGAGGCTAGGCTATGGCTACACCTTC. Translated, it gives CASSVEGRRLGYGYTF.